The present TCR beta chain was sequenced within a study of control samples from healthy donors and cancer patients. Here immunoSEQ multiplex PCR was the method, and the copy in TCRdb shows in-frame clones only, minus some. The sample has 11,000 to 15,000 clones, around 77% seen once. Trimming left V 4 bases short and J 2 bases short, with 9 bases between. The CDR3 length is 13 residues. Per the germline V gene, CDR1 is MNHEY and CDR2 is SVGAGI. The sequenced sample consisted of formalin-fixed, paraffin-embedded tissue. This clonotype was obtained from a female donor with lung cancer. The chain has TRBV6-5 and TRBJ2-7; D is undetermined. The CDR3 is CASSFSRTYEQYF. As DNA, the CDR3 is TGTGCCAGCAGTTTTTCGAGAACCTACGAGCAGTACTTC.